The clone carrying this T cell receptor (beta chain) was detected only a few times. This sample was included in a study of blood T cell repertoires in COVID-19. J lost 1 base, V lost 4 bases, and 11 bases had no gene match. Per the germline V gene, CDR1 is SGDLS and CDR2 is YYNGEE. The length of the CDR3 is 16 residues. Assay: immunoSEQ multiplex PCR; the TCRdb copy retains only in-frame clones and omits some. The sample lists 100,000 to 120,000 clones, roughly 76% occurring once. This TCR came from a woman in her sixties or seventies with acute or convalescent COVID-19. The sample taken for sequencing was peripheral blood. J is TRBJ2-7 and V is TRBV9; 7 positions match TRBD1. CDR3 sequence reads: CASSLYSGQPSYEQYF. CDR3 bases: TGTGCCAGCAGCTTATACTCGGGACAGCCGTCCTACGAGCAGTACTTC.